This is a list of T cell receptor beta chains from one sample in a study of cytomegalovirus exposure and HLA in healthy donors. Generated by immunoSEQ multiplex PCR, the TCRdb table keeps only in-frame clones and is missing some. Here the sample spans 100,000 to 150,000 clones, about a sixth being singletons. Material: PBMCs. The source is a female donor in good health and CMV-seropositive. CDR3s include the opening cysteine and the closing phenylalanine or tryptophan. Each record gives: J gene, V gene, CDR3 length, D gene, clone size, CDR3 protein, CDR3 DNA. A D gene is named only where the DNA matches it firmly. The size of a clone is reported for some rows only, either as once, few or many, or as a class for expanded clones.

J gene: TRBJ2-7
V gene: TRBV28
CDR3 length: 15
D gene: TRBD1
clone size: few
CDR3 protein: CASSIGGQGIYEQYF
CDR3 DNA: TGTGCCAGCAGCATTGGGGGACAGGGGATCTACGAGCAGTACTTC

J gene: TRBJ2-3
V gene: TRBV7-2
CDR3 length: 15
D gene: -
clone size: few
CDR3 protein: CASSLDRLTLDTQYF
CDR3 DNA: TGTGCCAGCAGCTTAGATCGGTTAACCTTAGATACGCAGTATTTT

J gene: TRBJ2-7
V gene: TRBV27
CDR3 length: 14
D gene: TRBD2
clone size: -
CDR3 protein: CASSLAGGTYEQYF
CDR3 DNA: TGTGCCAGCAGTTTAGCGGGAGGAACCTACGAGCAGTACTTC

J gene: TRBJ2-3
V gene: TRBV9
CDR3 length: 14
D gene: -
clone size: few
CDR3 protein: CASNPNSSPDTQYF
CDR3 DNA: TGTGCCAGCAACCCAAATAGTAGCCCAGATACGCAGTATTTT

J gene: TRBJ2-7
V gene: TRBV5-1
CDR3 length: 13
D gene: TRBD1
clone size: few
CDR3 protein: CASSLRQGYEQYF
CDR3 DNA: TGCGCCAGCAGCTTGAGACAGGGCTACGAGCAGTACTTC

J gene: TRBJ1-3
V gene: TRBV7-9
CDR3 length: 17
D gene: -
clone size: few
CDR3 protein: CASSLLFRGVTGNTIYF
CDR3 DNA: TGTGCCAGCAGCTTATTGTTCCGGGGAGTTACTGGAAACACCATATATTTT

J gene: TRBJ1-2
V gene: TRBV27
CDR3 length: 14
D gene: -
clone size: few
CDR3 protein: CASSLNSDSYGYTF
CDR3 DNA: TGTGCCAGCAGCCTCAATTCGGACTCCTATGGCTACACCTTC

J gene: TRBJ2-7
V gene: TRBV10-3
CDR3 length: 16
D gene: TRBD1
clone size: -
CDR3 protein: CAISESDRGLGYEQYF
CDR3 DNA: TGTGCCATCAGTGAGTCCGACAGGGGGCTTGGGTACGAGCAGTACTTC

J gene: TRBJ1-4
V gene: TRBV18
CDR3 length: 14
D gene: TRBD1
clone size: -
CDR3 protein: CASSAQGDNEKLFF
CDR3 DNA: TGTGCCAGCTCAGCCCAGGGGGACAATGAAAAACTGTTTTTT

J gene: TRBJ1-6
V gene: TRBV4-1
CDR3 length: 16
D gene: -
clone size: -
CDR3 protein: CASSQDRQGVRSPLHF
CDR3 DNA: TGCGCCAGCAGCCAAGATAGGCAGGGTGTGCGTTCACCCCTCCACTTT

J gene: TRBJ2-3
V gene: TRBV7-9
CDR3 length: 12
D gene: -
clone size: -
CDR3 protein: CASIPGSDTQYF
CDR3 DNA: TGTGCCAGCATCCCGGGGTCAGATACGCAGTATTTT

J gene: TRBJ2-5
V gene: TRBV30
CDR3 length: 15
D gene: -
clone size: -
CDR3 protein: CAWSQGGVGMETQYF
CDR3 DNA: TGTGCCTGGAGTCAGGGCGGGGTGGGTATGGAGACCCAGTACTTC

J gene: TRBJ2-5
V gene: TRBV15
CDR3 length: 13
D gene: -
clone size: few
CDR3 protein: CATSSGSGETQYF
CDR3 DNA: TGTGCCACCAGCTCAGGGTCGGGAGAGACCCAGTACTTC

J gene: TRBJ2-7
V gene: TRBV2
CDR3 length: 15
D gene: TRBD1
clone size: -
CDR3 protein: CASSLETGKAYEQYF
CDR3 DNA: TGTGCCAGCAGTCTAGAGACAGGGAAGGCCTACGAGCAGTACTTC

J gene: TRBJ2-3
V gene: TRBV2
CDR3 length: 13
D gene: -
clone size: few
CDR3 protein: CASSGGPADTQYF
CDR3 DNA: TGTGCCAGCAGTGGGGGGCCTGCAGATACGCAGTATTTT

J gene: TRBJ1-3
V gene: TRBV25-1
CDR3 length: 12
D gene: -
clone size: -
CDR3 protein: CASENFRDTIYF
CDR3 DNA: TGTGCCAGCGAGAATTTCAGGGACACCATATATTTT

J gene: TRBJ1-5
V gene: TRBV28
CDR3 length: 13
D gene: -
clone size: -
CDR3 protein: CASAEVGNQPQHF
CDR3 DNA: TGTGCCAGCGCGGAGGTCGGCAATCAGCCCCAGCATTTT

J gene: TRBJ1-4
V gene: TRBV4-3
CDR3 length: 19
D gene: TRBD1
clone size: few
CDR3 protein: CASSQDFRTGGSMGEKLFF
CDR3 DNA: TGCGCCAGCAGCCAAGATTTCCGGACAGGAGGATCTATGGGTGAAAAACTGTTTTTT

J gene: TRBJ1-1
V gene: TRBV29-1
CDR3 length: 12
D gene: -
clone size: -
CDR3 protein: CSVKGDRDEAFF
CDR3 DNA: TGCAGCGTGAAGGGGGATCGGGATGAAGCTTTCTTT

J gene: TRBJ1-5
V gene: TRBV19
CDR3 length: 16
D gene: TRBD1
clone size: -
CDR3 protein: CASSIPTGKGHQPQHF
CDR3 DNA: TGTGCCAGTAGTATCCCGACAGGGAAGGGACATCAGCCCCAGCATTTT

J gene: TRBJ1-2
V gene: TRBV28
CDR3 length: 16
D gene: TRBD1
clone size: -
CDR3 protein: CASSLWRGTGNSGYTF
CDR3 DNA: TGTGCCAGCAGTTTATGGAGGGGGACAGGGAATTCTGGCTACACCTTC

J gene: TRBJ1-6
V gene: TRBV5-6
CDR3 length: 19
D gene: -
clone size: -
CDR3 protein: CASSKFSPTRGSYNSPLHF
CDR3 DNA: TGTGCCAGCAGCAAATTTTCGCCCACCCGAGGCTCCTATAATTCACCCCTCCACTTT

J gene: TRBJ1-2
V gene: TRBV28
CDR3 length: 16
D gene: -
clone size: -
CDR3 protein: CASSHRSGNTNYGYTF
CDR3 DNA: TGTGCCAGCAGTCACAGGTCGGGCAATACTAACTATGGCTACACCTTC

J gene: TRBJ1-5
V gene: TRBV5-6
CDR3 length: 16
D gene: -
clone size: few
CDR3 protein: CASSLDGGFRNQPQHF
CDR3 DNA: TGTGCCAGCAGCTTGGATGGGGGGTTTCGCAATCAGCCCCAGCATTTT

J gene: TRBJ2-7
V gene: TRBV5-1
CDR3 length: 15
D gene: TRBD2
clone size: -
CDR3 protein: CASSTSSGRAHEQYF
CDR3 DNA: TGCGCCAGCAGCACTTCTAGCGGGAGGGCCCACGAGCAGTACTTC

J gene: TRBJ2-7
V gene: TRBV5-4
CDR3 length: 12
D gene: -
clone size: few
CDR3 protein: CASSLGQYEQYF
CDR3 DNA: TGTGCCAGCAGCTTAGGACAGTACGAGCAGTACTTC

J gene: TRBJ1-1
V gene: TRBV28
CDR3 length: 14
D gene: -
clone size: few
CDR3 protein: CASSLAGARNEAFF
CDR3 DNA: TGTGCCAGCAGTTTGGCGGGGGCGCGTAATGAAGCTTTCTTT

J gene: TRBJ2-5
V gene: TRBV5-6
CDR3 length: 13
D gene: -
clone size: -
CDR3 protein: CASTPGGGETQYF
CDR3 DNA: TGTGCCAGCACCCCCGGGGGAGGAGAGACCCAGTACTTC

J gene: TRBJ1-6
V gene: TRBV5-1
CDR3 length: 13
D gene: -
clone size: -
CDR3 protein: CASSLRVDSPLHF
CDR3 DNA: TGCGCCAGCAGCTTGCGGGTAGATTCACCCCTCCACTTT

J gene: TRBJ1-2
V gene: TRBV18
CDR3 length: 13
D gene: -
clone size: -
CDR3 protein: CASSPLDIYGYTF
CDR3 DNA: TGTGCCAGCTCACCACTGGACATCTATGGCTACACCTTC

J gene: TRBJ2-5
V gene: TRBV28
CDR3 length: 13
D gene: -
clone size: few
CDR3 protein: CASTGGARETQYF
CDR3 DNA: TGTGCCAGCACTGGGGGGGCTCGAGAGACCCAGTACTTC

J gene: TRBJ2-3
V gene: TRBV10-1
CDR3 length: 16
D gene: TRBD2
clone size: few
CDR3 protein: CASRTSGASSTDTQYF
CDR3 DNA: TGCGCCAGTAGGACTAGCGGGGCGTCTAGCACAGATACGCAGTATTTT

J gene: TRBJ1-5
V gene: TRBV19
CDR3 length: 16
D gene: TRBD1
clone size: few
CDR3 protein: CASRGQGPYSNQPQHF
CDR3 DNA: TGTGCCAGTAGAGGACAGGGGCCCTATAGCAATCAGCCCCAGCATTTT

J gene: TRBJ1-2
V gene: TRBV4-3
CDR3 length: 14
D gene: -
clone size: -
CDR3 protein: CASSQGQAGYGYTF
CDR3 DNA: TGCGCCAGCAGCCAAGGACAGGCTGGCTATGGCTACACCTTC

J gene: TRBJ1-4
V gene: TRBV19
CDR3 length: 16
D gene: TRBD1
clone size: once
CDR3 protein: CASSPTNRGPREKLFF
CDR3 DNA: TGTGCCAGTAGTCCTACAAACAGGGGTCCTAGAGAAAAACTGTTTTTT

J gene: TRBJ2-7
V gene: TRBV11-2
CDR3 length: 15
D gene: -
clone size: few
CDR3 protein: CASSGSGVQRYEQYF
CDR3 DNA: TGTGCCAGCAGCGGATCCGGGGTTCAGCGTTACGAGCAGTACTTC

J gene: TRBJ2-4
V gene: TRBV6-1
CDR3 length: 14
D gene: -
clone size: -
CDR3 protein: CASSERRGRDIQYF
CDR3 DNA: TGTGCCAGCAGTGAACGAAGGGGGAGGGACATTCAGTACTTC

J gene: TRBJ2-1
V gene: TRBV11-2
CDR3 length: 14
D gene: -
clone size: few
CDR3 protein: CASSLRWSGNEQFF
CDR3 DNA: TGTGCCAGCAGCTTACGGTGGTCGGGCAATGAGCAGTTCTTC

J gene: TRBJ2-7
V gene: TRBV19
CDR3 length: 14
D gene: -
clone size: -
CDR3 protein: CASSPFVSGYEQYF
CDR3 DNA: TGTGCCAGTAGCCCGTTTGTAAGCGGCTACGAGCAGTACTTC

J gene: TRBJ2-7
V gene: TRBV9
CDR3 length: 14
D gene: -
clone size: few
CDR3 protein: CASSVGGGTYEQYF
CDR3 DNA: TGTGCCAGCAGCGTAGGGGGCGGGACCTACGAGCAGTACTTC

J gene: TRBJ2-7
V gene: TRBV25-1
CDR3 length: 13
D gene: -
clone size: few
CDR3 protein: CASSEPRAGEQYF
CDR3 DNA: TGTGCCAGCAGTGAACCCAGGGCCGGCGAGCAGTACTTC

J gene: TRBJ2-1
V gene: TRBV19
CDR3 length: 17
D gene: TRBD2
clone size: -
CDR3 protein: CASIAPPTSGNRNEQFF
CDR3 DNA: TGTGCCAGTATTGCCCCCCCTACTAGCGGGAATAGGAATGAGCAGTTCTTC

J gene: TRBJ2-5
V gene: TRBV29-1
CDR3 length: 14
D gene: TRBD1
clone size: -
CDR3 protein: CSVEGDRGRETQYF
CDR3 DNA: TGCAGCGTTGAAGGCGACAGGGGGCGAGAGACCCAGTACTTC

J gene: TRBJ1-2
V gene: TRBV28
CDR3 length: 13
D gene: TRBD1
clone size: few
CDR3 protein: CASRLTGENGYTF
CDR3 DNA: TGTGCCAGCAGACTTACAGGGGAAAATGGCTACACCTTC

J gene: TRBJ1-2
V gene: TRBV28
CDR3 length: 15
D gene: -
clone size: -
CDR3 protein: CASSLWEIRLGGYTF
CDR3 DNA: TGTGCCAGCAGTTTATGGGAAATTAGACTCGGAGGCTACACCTTC

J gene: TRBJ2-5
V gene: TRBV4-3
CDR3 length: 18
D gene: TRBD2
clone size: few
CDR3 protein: CASSRGLAGAINQETQYF
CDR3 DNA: TGCGCCAGCAGCCGCGGACTAGCGGGGGCTATAAACCAAGAGACCCAGTACTTC

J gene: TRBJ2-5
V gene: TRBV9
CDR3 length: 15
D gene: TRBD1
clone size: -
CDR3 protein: CASCLQGTSEETQYF
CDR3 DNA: TGTGCCAGCTGCCTACAGGGGACCTCAGAAGAGACCCAGTACTTC

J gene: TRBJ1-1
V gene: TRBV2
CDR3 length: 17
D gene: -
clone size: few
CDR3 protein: CASSNREGRILNTEAFF
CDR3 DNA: TGTGCCAGCAGTAATAGGGAGGGCCGTATACTGAACACTGAAGCTTTCTTT

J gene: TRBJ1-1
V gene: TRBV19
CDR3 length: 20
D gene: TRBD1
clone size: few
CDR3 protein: CASSPGQGRLNLPLNTEAFF
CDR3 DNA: TGTGCCAGTAGTCCCGGACAGGGAAGGCTTAACCTCCCTTTGAACACTGAAGCTTTCTTT

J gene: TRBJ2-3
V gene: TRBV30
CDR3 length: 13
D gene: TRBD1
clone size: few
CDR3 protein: CAFDRGLTDTQYF
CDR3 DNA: TGTGCCTTCGACAGGGGGCTAACAGATACGCAGTATTTT